The 10 T cell receptor beta chains below all came from one sample that was sequenced in a study of vaccination effects on CD4 cells after COVID-19. Assay: immunoSEQ multiplex PCR; the TCRdb copy retains only in-frame clones and omits some. The sample contains about 61,000 clones, roughly 79% of which appear only once. Which antigens these TCRs recognize remains unknown. Prior to sequencing, the ViraFEST assay stimulated PBMC with viral peptide pools, which expanded the antigen-specific CD4+ T cells. Following 10 days of culture, CD4+ T cells were isolated. The source was CD4+ T cells from PBMCs cultured with HCoV-229E spike peptides, collected before COVID-19 vaccination. These receptors were taken from a human donor who received a COVID-19 vaccine.

The chain has TRBV7-9 and TRBJ2-1, with D hard to call. V was cut by 4 bases and J by 6 bases, with 10 bases left in between. Germline V CDR1 and CDR2: SEHNR, FQNEAQ (reference sequence). This CDR3 region has 13 residues. In DNA, the CDR3 is TGTGCCAGCAGCTATAACCAGGCCAATGAGCAGTTCTTC. Protein sequence: CASSYNQANEQFF.

This clone has a single count. This chain joins TRBV2 and TRBJ1-4, with 7 bases matching TRBD1. V lost 6 bases and J lost 0; bases outside the gene matches: 4. Germline CDR1 and CDR2: SNHLY and FYNNEI. This CDR3 region has 15 residues. The CDR3 is CASRDRTSTNEKLFF. DNA for the CDR3: TGTGCCAGCAGGGACAGGACATCAACTAATGAAAAACTGTTTTTT.

The chain recombines TRBV7-2 with TRBJ1-2; a weak D match, TRBD1 (5 bases). The V gene's germline CDR1 is SGHTA and CDR2 FQGNSA. The V and J ends lost 2 bases and 2 bases respectively, with 15 bases between them. CDR3 length: 16 amino acids. This CDR3 is CASSLRRQGGNYGYTF. The CDR3 nucleotides are TGTGCCAGCAGCTTACGGCGGCAGGGAGGAAACTATGGCTACACCTTC. The variable domain in full, with the rest retrieved from reference TRBV7-2 and TRBJ1-2, is GAGVSQSPSNKVTEKGKDVELRCDPISGHTALYWYRQSLGQGLEFLIYFQGNSAPDKSGLPSDRFSAERTGGSVSTLTIQRTQQEDSAVYLCASSLRRQGGNYGYTFGSGTRLTVV.

The chain couples TRBV4-1 to TRBJ1-3; D is uncertain. V lost 1 base and J 7 bases, leaving 20 bases between the germline ends. Germline CDR1 is MGHRA and CDR2 is YSYEKL. The CDR3 has 17 residues. CDR3 bases: TGCGCCAGCAGCCAAGGGGTTGCCAGAGAAACGGGTAACACCATATATTTT. It translates to CASSQGVARETGNTIYF.

The chain joins TRBV5-1 to TRBJ2-5; D uncertain. Germline values: CDR1 SGHRS, CDR2 YFSETQ. The CDR3 is 12 amino acids. The V end lost 0 bases, the J end lost 8 bases, and 8 bases lay between the germline ends. CDR3 protein: CASSLATDTQYF. CDR3 DNA: TGCGCCAGCAGCTTGGCCACGGACACCCAGTACTTC.

The chain couples TRBV7-2 to TRBJ2-5; 9 bases match TRBD2. The CDR3 has 16 amino acids. J gave up 9 bases and V 6 bases, and 17 bases lay outside the gene matches. Germline CDR1 reads SGHTA; CDR2 reads FQGNSA. The CDR3 loop is CASSFSTSGIRGAQYF. The CDR3 DNA follows: TGTGCCAGCAGTTTTTCGACTAGCGGTATCCGGGGGGCCCAGTACTTC.

The chain employs TRBV6-2 or TRBV6-3 and TRBJ1-1, with D hard to call. CDR3 length equals 15 residues. The V gene lost 2 bases and the J gene lost 4 bases, with 14 bases spanning the gap. Looked up from germline, CDR1 is MNHEY and CDR2 is SVGEGT. CDR3 sequence (DNA): TGTGCCAGCAGTTACCCCCCGGGGTTTGTCACTGAAGCTTTCTTT. Translating gives CASSYPPGFVTEAFF.

The J gene is TRBJ2-3, the V gene TRBV2; D is uncertain. CDR3 size: 13 residues. Trimming shortened V by 6 bases and J by 2 bases, and 9 bases separated the two germline ends. Germline V lookup: CDR1 SNHLY, CDR2 FYNNEI. CDR3 DNA: TGTGCCAGCAGCGGCCCGGTCACAGATACGCAGTATTTT. Amino acid sequence: CASSGPVTDTQYF.

Here the CDR3 reads CASSRLGQFNEKLFF. The CDR3 bases are TGTGCCAGCAGCCGACTGGGACAGTTTAATGAAAAACTGTTTTTT. The chain has TRBV27 and TRBJ1-4, with 7 bases aligning to TRBD1. J lost 4 bases, V lost 6 bases, and 8 bases had no gene match. Germline loops: CDR1 MNHEY, CDR2 SMNVEV (reference sequence). The CDR3 has 15 amino acids.

V usage is TRBV12-3 or TRBV12-4 and J usage is TRBJ1-1; D ambiguous. V was shortened by 3 bases and J by 1 base, with 6 bases between the two germline ends. The CDR3 loop spans 13 amino acids. The chain's CDR3 is CASSFWGNTEAFF. DNA of the CDR3: TGTGCCAGCAGTTTCTGGGGGAACACTGAAGCTTTCTTT.